Here is one T cell receptor beta chain with its context. Authors' data handling: Nucleated cell number was recorded as an estimate derived from reference gene primer amplification. Sequencing used immunoSEQ multiplex PCR; TCRdb keeps in-frame clones, though not all of them. Clonal size and the V and J genes are those of that table, whereas D and trimming came from the DNA. Here the sample spans about 190,000 clones, about 88% being singletons. This specimen belongs to a study of blood T cell repertoires in COVID-19. Turning to the study itself: The samples span acute and convalescent COVID-19 from the United States, Italy and Spain. Sources were T cells, B-cell-depleted T cells, or PBMCs; the material itself was cDNA or gDNA.

V lost 2 bases and J lost 5; bases outside the gene matches: 9. The CDR3 covers 16 residues. CDR1 is MDHEN, CDR2 SYDVKM, per germline. This clonotype originated in a human donor in a cohort sampled during active COVID-19. The J gene is TRBJ2-7, the V gene TRBV28; TRBD1 matches at 10 bases. Sequencing used peripheral blood. The CDR3: CASSLGTGVLGHEQYF. Written as DNA, the CDR3 is TGTGCCAGCAGTTTAGGGACAGGGGTTCTTGGACACGAGCAGTACTTC.